The TCR beta chain under discussion was sequenced for a study of T cell responses to AZD1222 COVID-19 vaccine. The assay was immunoSEQ multiplex PCR, and TCRdb's table has in-frame clones only and misses some. The sample includes under 150,000 clones, about 82% seen only once; the top ten take about 7.9%. The CDR3 sequence is 15 residues long. CDR1 is SGHNT and CDR2 is YENEEA in the germline V gene. Trimming removed 3 bases from V and 1 base from J; junction bases left unmatched: 4. General study results and limits: At study baseline, merely six AZD1222 recipients were seropositive. Donors were mostly white British, more females; clonal diversity possibly underestimated.

In the case of this clone: Antigen specificity is unknown.

Sequenced here: peripheral blood, sampled 28 days after the second dose of the MenACWY control vaccine. This clonotype originated in an adult who received the MenACWY meningococcal vaccine as a control. The V call is TRBV11-3, the J call TRBJ2-7; 9 bases map to TRBD1. CDR3 amino acids: CASSLGTGTSYEQYF. The CDR3 coding sequence is TGTGCCAGCAGCTTGGGGACAGGGACTTCCTACGAGCAGTACTTC.